This passage covers 13 T cell receptor beta chains from one sample sequenced in a study of blood T cell repertoires in COVID-19. Sequenced by immunoSEQ multiplex PCR; TCRdb stores in-frame clones only, minus some. This sample has 130,000 or so clones, with approximately 90% found just once. The sequenced sample was peripheral blood. Receptors originate from a man aged 65 to 85 with active COVID-19.

This clone has only one observation. V is TRBV5-1 and J is TRBJ2-3, with 9 bases fitting TRBD1. In germline, CDR1 is SGHRS, CDR2 YFSETQ. The junction had 10 bases not matched to a gene; V was cut back by 4 bases and J by 1 base. This CDR3 spans 17 amino acids. The CDR3 loop is CASSPPGQGLGTDTQYF. The DNA of the CDR3 is TGCGCCAGCAGCCCGCCGGGACAGGGACTTGGCACAGATACGCAGTATTTT.

V is TRBV5-1 and J is TRBJ2-1; 14 bases fit TRBD2. V lost 2 bases to trimming and J lost 9 bases; unmatched junction nucleotides: 10. The CDR3 loop spans 17 amino acids. CDR1 is SGHRS and CDR2 is YFSETQ in the germline V gene. CDR3 residues: CASSLNPGLAGVREQFF. In DNA form, the CDR3 reads TGCGCCAGCAGCTTAAACCCGGGACTAGCGGGAGTGCGTGAGCAGTTCTTC. Full variable domain (outside the CDR3, taken from reference TRBV5-1 and TRBJ2-1): KAGVTQTPRYLIKTRGQQVTLSCSPISGHRSVSWYQQTPGQGLQFLFEYFSETQRNKGNFPGRFSGRQFSNSRSEMNVSTLELGDSALYLCASSLNPGLAGVREQFFGPGTRLTVL.

V and J are TRBV6-2 or TRBV6-3 and TRBJ1-5; D is unresolved. CDR1 is MNHEY, CDR2 SVGEGT, per germline. Trimming stripped 5 bases from V and 7 bases from J, with 18 bases between. The CDR3 is 15 residues long. In DNA form, the CDR3 reads TGTGCCAGCAGTGTCGACTCGGGGAGCTGGCAGCCCCAGCATTTT. Translating it yields CASSVDSGSWQPQHF.

The V gene is TRBV24-1, the J gene TRBJ2-2; D is perhaps TRBD1 (5 bases). Germline values: CDR1 KGHDR, CDR2 SFDVKD. Trimming left V 9 bases short and J 5 bases short, with 9 bases between. CDR3 length: 12 residues. CDR3 loop: CATAKGTGELFF. The CDR3 DNA follows: TGTGCCACCGCGAAGGGGACCGGGGAGCTGTTTTTT.

V gene TRBV5-1 combines with J gene TRBJ2-1, with 8 bases identical to TRBD1. Trimming at V came to 4 bases and at J to 4 bases, leaving 7 bases not matched to a gene. The CDR3 sequence is 15 residues long. From germline, CDR1 is SGHRS and CDR2 YFSETQ. As DNA, the CDR3 is TGCGCCAGCAGCCCCGGGACAGGTACTTACAATGAGCAGTTCTTC. Translated, it gives CASSPGTGTYNEQFF.

Points on this clone: The same CDR3 is also encoded by other DNA sequences in this sample. V is TRBV5-1 and J is TRBJ1-1; TRBD1 might be the D (5 bases). The germline V gene encodes CDR1 SGHRS and CDR2 YFSETQ. The CDR3 contains 13 residues. Trimming took off 0 bases at V and 5 bases at J, with 8 bases between the two ends. The CDR3 here is CASSLVSGTEAFF. In nucleotides, the CDR3 is TGCGCCAGCAGCTTGGTTTCAGGGACTGAAGCTTTCTTT. Full variable domain (remainder filled in from reference TRBV5-1 and TRBJ1-1): KAGVTQTPRYLIKTRGQQVTLSCSPISGHRSVSWYQQTPGQGLQFLFEYFSETQRNKGNFPGRFSGRQFSNSRSEMNVSTLELGDSALYLCASSLVSGTEAFFGQGTRLTVV.

This sequence joins TRBV15 and TRBJ2-5; no firm D call. This CDR3 spans 15 amino acids. Trimming pared 1 base from V and 3 bases from J, leaving 12 bases between. Germline V CDR1 and CDR2: LNHNV, YYDKDF (reference sequence). The CDR3 here is CATSRGSAGEETQYF. CDR3 DNA sequence: TGTGCCACCAGCAGAGGATCGGCAGGCGAAGAGACCCAGTACTTC. Combining the CDR3 with reference TRBV15 and TRBJ2-5 gives the whole variable domain DAMVIQNPRYQVTQFGKPVTLSCSQTLNHNVMYWYQQKSSQAPKLLFHYYDKDFNNEADTPDNFQSRRPNTSFCFLDIRSPGLGDTAMYLCATSRGSAGEETQYFGPGTRLLVL.

The chain couples TRBV19 to TRBJ2-1; D unclear. The CDR3 sequence is 16 residues long. V dropped 0 bases and J dropped 0 bases, with 9 bases sitting between them. Germline loops: CDR1 LNHDA, CDR2 SQIVND (reference sequence). CDR3 sequence (DNA): TGTGCCAGTAGTATAGACGCTGCTAGCTCCTACAATGAGCAGTTCTTC. Translating it yields CASSIDAASSYNEQFF.

The chain uses TRBV4-3 and TRBJ1-5; D might be TRBD1 (6 bases). V lost 0 bases to trimming and J lost 6 bases, with 12 bases between them. There are 15 residues in the CDR3. Germline V gene data show CDR1 as LGHNA and CDR2 as YSLEER. Here the CDR3 reads CASSQDLGGAQPQHF. The CDR3 coding sequence is TGCGCCAGCAGCCAAGATCTTGGGGGGGCTCAGCCCCAGCATTTT.

The V and J genes are TRBV6-2 or TRBV6-3 and TRBJ1-1; D is undetermined. Trimming removed 0 bases at V and 1 base at J, with 3 bases between. The length of the CDR3 is 13 residues. Germline V gene sequence: CDR1 MNHEY, CDR2 SVGEGT. CDR3 in DNA: TGTGCCAGCAGTTACTCCCAGAACACTGAAGCTTTCTTT. Amino acids: CASSYSQNTEAFF.

This CDR3 is CASRGLAWYTGELFF. The CDR3 DNA reads as TGTGCCAGCAGGGGACTAGCATGGTACACCGGGGAGCTGTTTTTT. This chain connects TRBV2 to TRBJ2-2; 9 bases are a match to TRBD2. The V gene end was trimmed by 6 bases and the J gene end by 3 bases; junction bases not matched to a gene: 5. This CDR3 region has 15 residues. Germline CDR1 is SNHLY and CDR2 is FYNNEI.

This rearrangement joins TRBV29-1 to TRBJ1-1, with D possibly being TRBD1 (5 bases). Germline V gene lookup returns CDR1 SQVTM and CDR2 ANQGSEA. Deletions cut 4 bases from V and 2 bases from J, with 14 bases between. CDR3 size: 14 residues. CDR3 in DNA: TGCAGCGTTGGATTAAGGGGCCTAAACACTGAAGCTTTCTTT. Encoded protein: CSVGLRGLNTEAFF. Using reference TRBV29-1 and TRBJ1-1 for the parts outside the CDR3, the full variable domain is SAVISQKPSRDICQRGTSLTIQCQVDSQVTMMFWYRQQPGQSLTLIATANQGSEATYESGFVIDKFPISRPNLTFSTLTVSNMSPEDSSIYLCSVGLRGLNTEAFFGQGTRLTVV.

V usage is TRBV30 and J usage is TRBJ1-5; D is ambiguous. The V gene lost 7 bases and the J gene lost 0 bases, with 16 bases spanning the gap. The CDR3 is made up of 15 amino acids. Germline CDR1 reads GTSNPN; CDR2 reads SVGIG (reference sequence). DNA of the CDR3: TGTGCCTATTGGGCCAGGTCTGATAGCAATCAGCCCCAGCATTTT. Its translation: CAYWARSDSNQPQHF. Full variable domain (missing parts from reference TRBV30 and TRBJ1-5): SQTIHQWPATLVQPVGSPLSLECTVEGTSNPNLYWYRQAAGRGLQLLFYSVGIGQISSEVPQNLSASRPQDRQFILSSKKLLLSDSGFYLCAYWARSDSNQPQHFGDGTRLSIL.